The clone carrying this T cell receptor beta chain was found a few times. As yet, its antigen is unknown. The length of the CDR3 is 14 residues. CDR1 and CDR2 (germline): MNHNY, SVGAGI (reference sequence). V was pared by 7 bases and J by 1 base, with 4 bases of the junction left unmatched. These data belong to a study of cytomegalovirus exposure and HLA in healthy donors. The study, taken as a whole, reports: Analysis performed later found roughly 17,000 TCR beta sequences associated with HLA alleles at 0.05 false discovery rate. Indistinguishable V segments, including TRBV6-2 and TRBV6-3, were excluded. It was confirmed in vitro that a few of the CMV-associated chains were specific for CMV antigens.

With 60 Vbeta and 13 Jbeta primers, the PCR was carried out. Method: immunoSEQ multiplex PCR; TCRdb's copy keeps in-frame clones and lacks some. The data contain tens of thousands of clones, about three quarters of them singletons. The TCR originated in a woman aged 40 to 55 in good health and CMV-seropositive. This chain connects TRBV6-6 to TRBJ2-7; 10 nucleotides agree with TRBD2. Sample: PBMCs. CDR3: CASNRLAGSYEQYF. The CDR3 region has the DNA TGTGCCAGCAACAGACTAGCGGGTTCCTACGAGCAGTACTTC.